The T cell receptor beta chain under discussion was sequenced for a study of T cells in Graves' hyperthyroidism and ophthalmopathy. Study results and caveats: The model made its ophthalmopathy prediction, and onset followed a median roughly six months later. Through a model of 13 V-J features, ophthalmopathy was separated from stable hyperthyroidism.

This clonotype occurred a few times. Its antigen is unknown. RNA transcripts provided the source from which TCR beta CDR3 regions were amplified. The study used the HTBI primer set for a first-round RT-PCR of the TCR CDR3. Via MiXCR, TCRdb re-called the multiplex PCR reads, giving one row per CDR3 protein. The profile shows about 300,000 distinct CDR3 sequences, around 16% of them singletons. This CDR3 is built from 14 residues. The germline gives CDR1 LGHNT, CDR2 FRNRAP. V was clipped by 6 bases and J by 0 bases, with 11 bases between them. The specimen was blood. J is TRBJ1-1 and V is TRBV12-5; D might be TRBD1 (6 bases). The receptor's source is a man between 25 and 39 years old with Graves' hyperthyroidism. CDR3 in amino acids: CASGSGTLNTEAFF. Here the CDR3 DNA reads TGTGCTAGTGGATCCGGGACATTGAACACTGAAGCTTTCTTT.